This T cell receptor beta chain was profiled in a study of control samples from healthy donors and cancer patients. Measured with immunoSEQ multiplex PCR; TCRdb has only the in-frame clones, and not every one. The data show about 120,000 clones, just under 95% seen once. V gave up 2 bases and J gave up 2 bases; unmatched junction bases: 6. The CDR3 runs to 16 residues. The germline CDR1 and CDR2 sequences are ENHRY and SYGVKD. This receptor was identified in a young man in good health. The chain employs TRBV10-3 and TRBJ1-2; 9 bases line up with TRBD1. The specimen sequenced was blood. The CDR3 DNA is TGTGCCATCAGTGAGGGCCGGGACAGGGTGAACTATGGCTACACCTTC. Its protein product is CAISEGRDRVNYGYTF.